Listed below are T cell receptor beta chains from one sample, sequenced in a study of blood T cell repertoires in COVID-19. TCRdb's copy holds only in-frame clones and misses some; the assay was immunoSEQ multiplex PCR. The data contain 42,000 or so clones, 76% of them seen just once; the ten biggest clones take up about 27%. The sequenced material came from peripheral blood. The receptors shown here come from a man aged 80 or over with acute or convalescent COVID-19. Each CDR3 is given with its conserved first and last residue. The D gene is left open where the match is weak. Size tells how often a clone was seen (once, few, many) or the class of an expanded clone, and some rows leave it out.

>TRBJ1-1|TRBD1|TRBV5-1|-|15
TGCGCCAGCAGCTCTGGGACAGGGATGAACACTGAAGCTTTCTTT
CASSSGTGMNTEAFF
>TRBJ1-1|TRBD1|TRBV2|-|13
TGTGCCAGCACCCGACAGGGATTGACTGAAGCTTTCTTT
CASTRQGLTEAFF
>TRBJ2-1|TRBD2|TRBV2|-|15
TGTGCCAGCACCATACTAGCGGGGGAGTACAATGAGCAGTTCTTC
CASTILAGEYNEQFF
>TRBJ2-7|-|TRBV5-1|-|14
TGCGCCAGCAGCTTGGTACAGACATCCTACGAGCAGTACTTC
CASSLVQTSYEQYF
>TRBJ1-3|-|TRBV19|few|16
TGTGCCAGTAGTATAGGGGCCTCCTACTCTGGAAACACCATATATTTT
CASSIGASYSGNTIYF
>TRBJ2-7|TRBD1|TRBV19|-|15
TGTGCCAGTAGTATATCGGGACAGGGCAACTACGAGCAGTACTTC
CASSISGQGNYEQYF
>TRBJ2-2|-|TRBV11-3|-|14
TGTGCCAGCAGAAAGGACAGTAACACCGGGGAGCTGTTTTTT
CASRKDSNTGELFF
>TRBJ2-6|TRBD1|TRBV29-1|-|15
TGCAGCGTGCGGACAGGGCGAGCCGGGGCCAACGTCCTGACTTTC
CSVRTGRAGANVLTF
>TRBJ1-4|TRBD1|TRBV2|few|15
TGTGCCAGCAGTCAGGGGGCAGAAGCTAATGAAAAACTGTTTTTT
CASSQGAEANEKLFF
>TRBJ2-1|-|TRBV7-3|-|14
TGTGCCAGCAGCTTAGGCAGGACCTACAATGAGCAGTTCTTC
CASSLGRTYNEQFF
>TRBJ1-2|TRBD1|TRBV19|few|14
TGTGCCAGTAGTGAGGGACAGGTTGGCTATGGCTACACCTTC
CASSEGQVGYGYTF
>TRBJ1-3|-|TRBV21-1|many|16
TGTGCCAGTCCTTACGTTTCAAGGAGGAGCGGAAACACCATATATTTT
CASPYVSRRSGNTIYF
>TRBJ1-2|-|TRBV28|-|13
TGTGCCAGCAGCCTACAGGGCATGGGTGGCTACACCTTC
CASSLQGMGGYTF
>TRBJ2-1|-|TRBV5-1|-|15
TGCGCCAGCAGTTCCGAGCTTGGCTCCTACAATGAGCAGTTCTTC
CASSSELGSYNEQFF
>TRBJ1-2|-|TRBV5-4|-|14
TGTGCCAGCAGCTTGGATGGAGGGGCCAATGGCTACACCTTC
CASSLDGGANGYTF
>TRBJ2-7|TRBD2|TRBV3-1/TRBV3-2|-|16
TGTGCCAGCAGCCAAGTGGGAGGATGGGACTACTACGAGCAGTACTTC
CASSQVGGWDYYEQYF
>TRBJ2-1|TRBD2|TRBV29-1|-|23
TGCAGCGTTGAAGGCGCGGCGGGGGGAAAAGGTAGCCGCCGAGCTGGCTCCTACAATGAGCAGTTCTTC
CSVEGAAGGKGSRRAGSYNEQFF
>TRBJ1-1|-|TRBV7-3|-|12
TGTGCCAGCAGCCAGACTAACACTGAAGCTTTCTTT
CASSQTNTEAFF
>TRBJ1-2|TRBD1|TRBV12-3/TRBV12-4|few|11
TGTGCCAGCAGTACGGGACAGGGATGCACCTTC
CASSTGQGCTF
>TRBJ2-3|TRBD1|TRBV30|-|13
TGTGCCTGGAGTTTAGGGGGCAGAGATACGCAGTATTTT
CAWSLGGRDTQYF
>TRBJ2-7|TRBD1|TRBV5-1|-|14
TGCGCCAGCAGCCCTTACAGGGGTTCCTACGAGCAGTACTTC
CASSPYRGSYEQYF
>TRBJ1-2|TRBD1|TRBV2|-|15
TGTGCCAGCAGGGGGGGGACAGGGACGAACTATGGCTACACCTTC
CASRGGTGTNYGYTF
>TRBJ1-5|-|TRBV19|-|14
TGTGCCAGTAGTGCGACAGGCCCCAATCAGCCCCAGCATTTT
CASSATGPNQPQHF
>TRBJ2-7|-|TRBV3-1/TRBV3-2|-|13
TGTGCCAGCAGCCAAGTGGGCACCTACGAGCAGTACTTC
CASSQVGTYEQYF
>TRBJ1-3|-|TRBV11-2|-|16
TGTGCCAGCATCAACCCCGGGAGGGGGGGTGGAAACACCATATATTTT
CASINPGRGGGNTIYF
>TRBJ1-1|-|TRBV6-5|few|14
TGTGCCAGCACACAGGGCGAATCCCGGCCTGAAGCTTTCTTT
CASTQGESRPEAFF
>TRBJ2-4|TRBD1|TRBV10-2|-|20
TGCGCCAGCAGTGAGTCGGGGGCAGGGGGCACACCGATAGCCAAAAACATTCAGTACTTC
CASSESGAGGTPIAKNIQYF
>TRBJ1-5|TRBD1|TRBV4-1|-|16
TGCGCCAGCAGCCAGGAGACAGGGGGCAAGAGTCAGCCCCAGCATTTT
CASSQETGGKSQPQHF